The text below deals with one TCR beta chain. As yet, its antigen is unknown. Its ends do not fully match the called genes, so a read error is possible. These data are taken from a study of cytomegalovirus exposure and HLA in healthy donors. CDR1 and CDR2 from the germline V gene are SSHAT and FNYEAQ (reference sequence). The CDR3 sequence is 15 residues long. The PCR ran on 60 Vbeta and 13 Jbeta primers. Measured with immunoSEQ multiplex PCR; TCRdb has only the in-frame clones, and not every one. In the table there are more than 85,000 clones, around 73% of which are singletons. General observations from the study: Later on, a genetic analysis was performed. It linked a missense variant in DCLRE1C with V- and J-gene trimming of TCR beta.

Sample: PBMCs. The origin of this receptor is a man aged 25-40 years in good health and CMV-seronegative. This chain uses TRBV7-7 with TRBJ2-7, with TRBD1 matching 11 bases. CDR3 bases: TGTGCTAGCAGCCTCGGGACAGGGGGTTCCTACGAGCAGTACTTC. Protein sequence: CASSLGTGGSYEQYF.